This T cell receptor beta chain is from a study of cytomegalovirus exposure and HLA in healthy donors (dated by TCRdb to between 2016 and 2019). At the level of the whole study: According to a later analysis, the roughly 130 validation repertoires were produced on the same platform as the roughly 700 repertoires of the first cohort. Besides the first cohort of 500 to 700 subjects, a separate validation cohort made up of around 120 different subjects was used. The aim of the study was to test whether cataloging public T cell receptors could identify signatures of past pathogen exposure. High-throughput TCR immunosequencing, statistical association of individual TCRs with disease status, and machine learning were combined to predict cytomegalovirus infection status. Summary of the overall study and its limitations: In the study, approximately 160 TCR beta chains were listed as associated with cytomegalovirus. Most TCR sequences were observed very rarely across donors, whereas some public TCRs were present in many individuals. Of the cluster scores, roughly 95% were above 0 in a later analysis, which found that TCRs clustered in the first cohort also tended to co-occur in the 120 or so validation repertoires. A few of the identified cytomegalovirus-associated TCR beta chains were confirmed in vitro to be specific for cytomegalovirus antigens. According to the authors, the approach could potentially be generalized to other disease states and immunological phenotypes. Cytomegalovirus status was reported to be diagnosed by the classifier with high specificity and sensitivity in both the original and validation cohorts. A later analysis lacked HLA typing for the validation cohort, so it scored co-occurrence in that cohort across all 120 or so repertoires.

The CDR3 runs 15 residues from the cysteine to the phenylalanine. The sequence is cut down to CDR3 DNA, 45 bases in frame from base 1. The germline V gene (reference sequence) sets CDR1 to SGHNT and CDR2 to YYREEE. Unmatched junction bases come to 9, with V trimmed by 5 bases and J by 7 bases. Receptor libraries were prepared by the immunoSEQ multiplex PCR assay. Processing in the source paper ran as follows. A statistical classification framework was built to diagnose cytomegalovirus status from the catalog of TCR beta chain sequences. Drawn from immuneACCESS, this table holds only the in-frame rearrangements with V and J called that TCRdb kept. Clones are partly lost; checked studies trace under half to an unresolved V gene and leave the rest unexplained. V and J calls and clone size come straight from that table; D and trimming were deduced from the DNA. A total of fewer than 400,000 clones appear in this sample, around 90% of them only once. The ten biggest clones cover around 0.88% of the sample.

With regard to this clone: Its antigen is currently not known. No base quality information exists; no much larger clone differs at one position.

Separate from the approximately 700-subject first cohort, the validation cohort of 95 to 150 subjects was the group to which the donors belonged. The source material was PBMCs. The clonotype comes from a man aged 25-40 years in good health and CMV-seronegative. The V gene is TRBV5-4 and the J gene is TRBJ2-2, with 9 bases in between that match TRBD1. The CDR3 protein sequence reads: CASSTPDRGYGELFF. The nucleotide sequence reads TGTGCCAGCAGTACACCAGACAGGGGGTACGGGGAGCTGTTTTTT.